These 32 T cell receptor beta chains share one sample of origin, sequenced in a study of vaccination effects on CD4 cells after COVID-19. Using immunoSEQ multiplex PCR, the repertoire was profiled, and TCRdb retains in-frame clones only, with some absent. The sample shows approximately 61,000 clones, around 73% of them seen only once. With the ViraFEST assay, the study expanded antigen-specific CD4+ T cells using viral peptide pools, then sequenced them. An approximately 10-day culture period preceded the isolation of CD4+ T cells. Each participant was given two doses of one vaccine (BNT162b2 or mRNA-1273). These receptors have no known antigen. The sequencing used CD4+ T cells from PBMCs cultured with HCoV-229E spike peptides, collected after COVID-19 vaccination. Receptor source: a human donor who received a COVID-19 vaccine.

The CDR3 DNA is TGCGCCAGCAGCCAGACTAGCGGGGGGTTCACAGATACGCAGTATTTT. This codes for CASSQTSGGFTDTQYF. The V and J genes are TRBV5-1 and TRBJ2-3, with 13 positions matching TRBD2. The CDR3 has 16 amino acids. V was clipped by 4 bases and J by 2 bases; unmatched bases: 4. Germline CDR1 reads SGHRS; CDR2 reads YFSETQ.

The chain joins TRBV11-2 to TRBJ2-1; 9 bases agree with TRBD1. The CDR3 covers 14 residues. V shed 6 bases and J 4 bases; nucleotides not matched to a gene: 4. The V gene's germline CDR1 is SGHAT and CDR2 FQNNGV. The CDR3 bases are TGTGCCAGCAGGGGGACAGGGATATACAATGAGCAGTTCTTC. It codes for CASRGTGIYNEQFF. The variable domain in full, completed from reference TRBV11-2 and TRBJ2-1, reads EAGVAQSPRYKIIEKRQSVAFWCNPISGHATLYWYQQILGQGPKLLIQFQNNGVVDDSQLPKDRFSAERLKGVDSTLKIQPAKLEDSAVYLCASRGTGIYNEQFFGPGTRLTVL.

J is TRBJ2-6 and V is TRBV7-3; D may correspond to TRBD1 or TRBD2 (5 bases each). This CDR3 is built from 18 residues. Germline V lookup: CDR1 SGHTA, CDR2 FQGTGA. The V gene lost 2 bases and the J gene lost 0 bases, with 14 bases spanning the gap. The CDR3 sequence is CASSLQRGPNSGANVLTF. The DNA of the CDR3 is TGTGCCAGCAGCTTACAACGGGGACCTAACTCTGGGGCCAACGTCCTGACTTTC.

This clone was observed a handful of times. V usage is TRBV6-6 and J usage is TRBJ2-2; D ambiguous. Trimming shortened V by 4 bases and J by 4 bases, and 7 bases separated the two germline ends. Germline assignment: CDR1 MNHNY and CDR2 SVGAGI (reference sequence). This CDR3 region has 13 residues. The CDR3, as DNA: TGTGCCAGCAGTTTACCGGGCACCGGGGAGCTGTTTTTT. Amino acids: CASSLPGTGELFF.

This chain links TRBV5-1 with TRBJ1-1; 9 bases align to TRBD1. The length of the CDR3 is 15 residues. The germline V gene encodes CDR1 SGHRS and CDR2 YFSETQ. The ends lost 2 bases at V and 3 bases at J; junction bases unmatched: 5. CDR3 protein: CASSFTGGIDTEAFF. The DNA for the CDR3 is TGCGCCAGCAGCTTCACAGGGGGCATAGACACTGAAGCTTTCTTT.

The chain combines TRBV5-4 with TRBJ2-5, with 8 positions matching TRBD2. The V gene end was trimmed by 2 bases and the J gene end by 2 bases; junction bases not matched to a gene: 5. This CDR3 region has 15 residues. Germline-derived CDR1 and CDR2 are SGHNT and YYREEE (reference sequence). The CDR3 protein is CASSFGTSGQETQYF. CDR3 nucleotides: TGTGCCAGCAGCTTCGGGACTAGTGGGCAAGAGACCCAGTACTTC.

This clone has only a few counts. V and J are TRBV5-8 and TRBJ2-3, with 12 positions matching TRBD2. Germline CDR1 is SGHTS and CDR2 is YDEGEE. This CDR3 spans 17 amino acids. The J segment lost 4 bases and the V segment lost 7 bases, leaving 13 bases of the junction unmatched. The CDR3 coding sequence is TGTGCCAGCCCCCTAGGTTACGGGACTAGCGGGTCAGATACGCAGTATTTT. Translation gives CASPLGYGTSGSDTQYF.

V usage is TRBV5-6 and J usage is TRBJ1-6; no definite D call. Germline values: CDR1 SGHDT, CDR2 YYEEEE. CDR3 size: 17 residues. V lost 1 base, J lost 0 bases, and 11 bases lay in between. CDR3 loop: CASSLSPTDSYNSPLHF. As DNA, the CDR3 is TGTGCCAGCAGCTTGTCCCCCACCGACTCCTATAATTCACCCCTCCACTTT. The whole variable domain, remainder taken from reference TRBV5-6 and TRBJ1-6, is DAGVTQSPTHLIKTRGQQVTLRCSPKSGHDTVSWYQQALGQGPQFIFQYYEEEERQRGNFPDRFSGHQFPNYSSELNVNALLLGDSALYLCASSLSPTDSYNSPLHFGNGTRLTVT.

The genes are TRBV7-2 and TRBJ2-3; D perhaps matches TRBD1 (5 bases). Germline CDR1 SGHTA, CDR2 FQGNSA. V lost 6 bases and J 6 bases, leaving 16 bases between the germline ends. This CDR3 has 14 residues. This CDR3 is CASSIMGSGDTQYF. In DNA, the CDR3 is TGTGCCAGCAGTATTATGGGGTCAGGGGATACGCAGTATTTT.

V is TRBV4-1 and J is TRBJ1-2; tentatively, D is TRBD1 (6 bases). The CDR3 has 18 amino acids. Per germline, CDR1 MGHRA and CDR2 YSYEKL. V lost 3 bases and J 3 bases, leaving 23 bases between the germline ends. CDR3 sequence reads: CASSQFPRGVQGDYGYTF. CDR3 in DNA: TGCGCCAGCAGCCAGTTCCCTAGGGGGGTCCAAGGAGACTATGGCTACACCTTC.

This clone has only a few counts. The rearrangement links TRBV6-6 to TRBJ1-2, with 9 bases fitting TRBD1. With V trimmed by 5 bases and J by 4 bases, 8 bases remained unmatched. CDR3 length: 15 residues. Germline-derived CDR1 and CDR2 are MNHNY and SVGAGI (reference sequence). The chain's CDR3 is CASSQNSGQGYGYTF. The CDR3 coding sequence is TGTGCCAGCAGTCAGAACTCGGGACAGGGCTATGGCTACACCTTC.

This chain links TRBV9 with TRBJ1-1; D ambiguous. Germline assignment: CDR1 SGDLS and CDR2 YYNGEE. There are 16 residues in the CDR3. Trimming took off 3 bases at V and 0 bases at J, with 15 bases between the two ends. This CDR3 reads CASSEGPSLLNTEAFF. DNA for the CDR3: TGTGCCAGCAGCGAGGGCCCCTCCTTATTGAACACTGAAGCTTTCTTT.

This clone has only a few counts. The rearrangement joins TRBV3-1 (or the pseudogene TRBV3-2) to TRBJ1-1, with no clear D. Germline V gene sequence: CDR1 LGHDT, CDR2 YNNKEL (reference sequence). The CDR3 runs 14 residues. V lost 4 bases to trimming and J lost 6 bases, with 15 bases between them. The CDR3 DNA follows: TGTGCCAGCAGCCCTCCCGGGAGGCCGCCTGAAGCTTTCTTT. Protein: CASSPPGRPPEAFF.

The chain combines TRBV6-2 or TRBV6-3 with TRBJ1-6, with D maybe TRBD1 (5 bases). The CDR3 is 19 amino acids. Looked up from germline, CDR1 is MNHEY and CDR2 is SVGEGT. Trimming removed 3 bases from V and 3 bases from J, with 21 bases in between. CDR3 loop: CASSYSHRTREIYNSPLHF. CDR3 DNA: TGTGCCAGCAGTTATTCGCACAGGACAAGAGAAATCTATAATTCACCCCTCCACTTT.

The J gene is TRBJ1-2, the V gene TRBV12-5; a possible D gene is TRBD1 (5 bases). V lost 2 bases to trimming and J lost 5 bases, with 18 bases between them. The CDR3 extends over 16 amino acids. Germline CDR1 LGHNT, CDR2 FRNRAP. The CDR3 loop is CASGLNSGTPLYGYTF. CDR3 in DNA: TGTGCTAGTGGTTTGAACTCCGGGACGCCTCTTTATGGCTACACCTTC.

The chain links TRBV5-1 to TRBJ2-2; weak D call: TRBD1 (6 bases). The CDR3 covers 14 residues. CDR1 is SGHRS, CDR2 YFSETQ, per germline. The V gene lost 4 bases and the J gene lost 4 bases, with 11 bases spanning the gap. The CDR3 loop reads CASSNRVTTGELFF. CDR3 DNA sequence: TGCGCCAGCAGCAACAGGGTAACCACCGGGGAGCTGTTTTTT.

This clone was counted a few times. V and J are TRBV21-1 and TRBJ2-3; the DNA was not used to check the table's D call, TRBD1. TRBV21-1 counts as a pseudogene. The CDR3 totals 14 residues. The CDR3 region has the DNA TGTGCCAGCAGCAGGGGGACAGGGATTATTGTGCCGTATTTT. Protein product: CASSRGTGIIVPYF.

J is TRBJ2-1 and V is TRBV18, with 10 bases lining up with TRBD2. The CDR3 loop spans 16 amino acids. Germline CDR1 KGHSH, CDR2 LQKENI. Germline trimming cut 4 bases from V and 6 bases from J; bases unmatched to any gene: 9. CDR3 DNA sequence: TGTGCCAGCTCACTTCTGGCGGTAGCGGGGGGCAATGAGCAGTTCTTC. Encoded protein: CASSLLAVAGGNEQFF.

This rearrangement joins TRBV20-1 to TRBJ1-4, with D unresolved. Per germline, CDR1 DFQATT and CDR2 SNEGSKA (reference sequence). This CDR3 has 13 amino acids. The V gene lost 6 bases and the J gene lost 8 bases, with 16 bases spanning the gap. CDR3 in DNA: TGCAGTGCGAGTCCCACCCGTGGGGAAAAACTGTTTTTT. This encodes CSASPTRGEKLFF.

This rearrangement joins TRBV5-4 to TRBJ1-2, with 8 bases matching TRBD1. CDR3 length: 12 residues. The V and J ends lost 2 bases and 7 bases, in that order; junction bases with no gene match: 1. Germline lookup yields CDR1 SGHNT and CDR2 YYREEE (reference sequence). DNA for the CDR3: TGTGCCAGCAGCTTCGACAGGGGTGGCTACACCTTC. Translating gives CASSFDRGGYTF.

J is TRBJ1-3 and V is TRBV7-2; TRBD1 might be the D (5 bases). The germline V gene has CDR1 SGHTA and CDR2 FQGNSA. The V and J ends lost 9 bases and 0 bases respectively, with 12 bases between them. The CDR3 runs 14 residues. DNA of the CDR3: TGTGCCAGTCGGGAGGGGAACTCTGGAAACACCATATATTTT. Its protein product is CASREGNSGNTIYF.

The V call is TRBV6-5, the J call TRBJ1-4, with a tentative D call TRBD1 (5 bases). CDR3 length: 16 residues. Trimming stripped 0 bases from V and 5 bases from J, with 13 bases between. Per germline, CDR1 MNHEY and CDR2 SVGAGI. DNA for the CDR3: TGTGCCAGCAGTTACTCTCGTAGGGGCTTAAATGAAAAACTGTTTTTT. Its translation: CASSYSRRGLNEKLFF.

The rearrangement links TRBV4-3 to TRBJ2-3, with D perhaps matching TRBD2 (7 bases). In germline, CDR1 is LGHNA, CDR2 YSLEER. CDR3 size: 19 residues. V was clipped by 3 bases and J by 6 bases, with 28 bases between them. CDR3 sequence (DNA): TGCGCCAGCAGCCACCACGGAGGTGTGGGGGGGCGGACGGGTGATACGCAGTATTTT. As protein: CASSHHGGVGGRTGDTQYF.

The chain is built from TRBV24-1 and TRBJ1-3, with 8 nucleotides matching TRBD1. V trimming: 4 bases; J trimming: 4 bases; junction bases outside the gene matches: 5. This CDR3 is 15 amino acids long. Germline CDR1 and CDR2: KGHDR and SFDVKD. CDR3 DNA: TGTGCCACCAGTGACTCTGGGACAGGAGGAAACACCATATATTTT. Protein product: CATSDSGTGGNTIYF.

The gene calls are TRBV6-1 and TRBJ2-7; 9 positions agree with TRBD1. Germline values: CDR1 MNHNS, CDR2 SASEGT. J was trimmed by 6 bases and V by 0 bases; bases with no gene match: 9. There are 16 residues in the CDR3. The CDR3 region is CASSEAKGTGWGEQYV. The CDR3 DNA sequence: TGTGCCAGCAGTGAAGCAAAGGGGACAGGGTGGGGCGAGCAGTACGTC.

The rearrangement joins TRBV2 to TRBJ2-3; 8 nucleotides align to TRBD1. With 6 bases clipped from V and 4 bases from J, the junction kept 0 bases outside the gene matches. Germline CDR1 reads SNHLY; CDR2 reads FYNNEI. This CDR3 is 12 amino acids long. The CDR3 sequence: CASRDRADTQYF. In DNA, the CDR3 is TGTGCCAGCAGGGACAGGGCAGATACGCAGTATTTT.

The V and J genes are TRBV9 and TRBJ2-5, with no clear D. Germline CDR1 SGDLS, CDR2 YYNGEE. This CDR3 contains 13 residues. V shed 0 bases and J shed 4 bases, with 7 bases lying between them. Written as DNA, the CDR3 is TGTGCCAGCAGCGTAGCCGGTGGAGAGACCCAGTACTTC. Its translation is CASSVAGGETQYF. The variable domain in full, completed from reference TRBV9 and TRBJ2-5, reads DSGVTQTPKHLITATGQRVTLRCSPRSGDLSVYWYQQSLDQGLQFLIQYYNGEERAKGNILERFSAQQFPDLHSELNLSSLELGDSALYFCASSVAGGETQYFGPGTRLLVL.

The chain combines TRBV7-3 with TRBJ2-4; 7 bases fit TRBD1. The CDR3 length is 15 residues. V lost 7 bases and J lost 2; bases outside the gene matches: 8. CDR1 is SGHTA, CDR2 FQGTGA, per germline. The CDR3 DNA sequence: TGTGCCAGCATCGTGAAGACAGGGACCAAAAACATTCAGTACTTC. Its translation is CASIVKTGTKNIQYF.

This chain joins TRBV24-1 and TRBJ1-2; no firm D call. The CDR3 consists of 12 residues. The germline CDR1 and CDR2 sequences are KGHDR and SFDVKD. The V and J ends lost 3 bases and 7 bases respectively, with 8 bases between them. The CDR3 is CATSDLGRGYTF. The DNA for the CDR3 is TGTGCCACCAGTGATCTGGGTCGTGGCTACACCTTC.

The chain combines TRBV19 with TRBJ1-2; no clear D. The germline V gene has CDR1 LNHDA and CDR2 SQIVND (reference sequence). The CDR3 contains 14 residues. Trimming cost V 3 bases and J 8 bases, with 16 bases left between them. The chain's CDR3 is CASSIQHTTRGYTF. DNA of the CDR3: TGTGCCAGTAGTATCCAACACACCACGAGAGGCTACACCTTC.

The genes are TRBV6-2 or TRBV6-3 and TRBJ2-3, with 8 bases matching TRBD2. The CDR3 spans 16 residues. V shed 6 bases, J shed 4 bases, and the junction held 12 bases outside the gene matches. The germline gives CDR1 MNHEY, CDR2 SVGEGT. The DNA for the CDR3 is TGTGCCAGCAGCCCCTCCCGAACGGGGGGGCCAGATACGCAGTATTTT. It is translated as CASSPSRTGGPDTQYF.

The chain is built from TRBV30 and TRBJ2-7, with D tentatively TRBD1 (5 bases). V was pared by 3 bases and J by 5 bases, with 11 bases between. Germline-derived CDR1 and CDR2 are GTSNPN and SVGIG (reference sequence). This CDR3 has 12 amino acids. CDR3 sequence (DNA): TGTGCCTGGAGCCCCAGGGTTCACGAGCAGTACGTC. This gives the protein CAWSPRVHEQYV.